A single T cell receptor (beta chain) is shown here with its context. Germline CDR1 and CDR2: SGHRS and YFSETQ. Trimming stripped 4 bases from V and 3 bases from J, with 10 bases between. The CDR3 has 13 amino acids. This sample is drawn from a study of blood T cell repertoires in COVID-19. Study summary: Whether acute or convalescent, the COVID-19 samples came from the United States, Italy and Spain.

TCRdb's copy holds only in-frame clones and misses some; the assay was immunoSEQ multiplex PCR. The data hold about 140,000 clones, with about 85% observed a single time. The source of this sequence is a human donor with COVID-19, enrolled during active disease. The donor label of this sample is uncertain. Material for sequencing was peripheral blood. The chain is built from TRBV5-1 and TRBJ1-1; possibly TRBD1 for D (6 bases). The CDR3 sequence: CASSTRGHTEAFF. The CDR3 coding sequence is TGCGCCAGCAGCACCAGGGGCCACACTGAAGCTTTCTTT.